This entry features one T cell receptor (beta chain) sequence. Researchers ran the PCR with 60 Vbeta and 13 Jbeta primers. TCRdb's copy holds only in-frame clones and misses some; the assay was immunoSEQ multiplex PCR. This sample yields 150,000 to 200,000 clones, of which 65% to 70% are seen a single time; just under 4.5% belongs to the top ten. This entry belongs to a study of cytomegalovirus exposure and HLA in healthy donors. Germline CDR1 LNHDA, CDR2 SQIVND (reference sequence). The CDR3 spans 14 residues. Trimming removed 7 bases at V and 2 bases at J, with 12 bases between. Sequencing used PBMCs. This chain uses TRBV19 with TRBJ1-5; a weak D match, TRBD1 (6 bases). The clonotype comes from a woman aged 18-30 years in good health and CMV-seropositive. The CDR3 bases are TGTGCCAGTACCCCAAACAGGGGCAATCAGCCCCAGCATTTT. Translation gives CASTPNRGNQPQHF.